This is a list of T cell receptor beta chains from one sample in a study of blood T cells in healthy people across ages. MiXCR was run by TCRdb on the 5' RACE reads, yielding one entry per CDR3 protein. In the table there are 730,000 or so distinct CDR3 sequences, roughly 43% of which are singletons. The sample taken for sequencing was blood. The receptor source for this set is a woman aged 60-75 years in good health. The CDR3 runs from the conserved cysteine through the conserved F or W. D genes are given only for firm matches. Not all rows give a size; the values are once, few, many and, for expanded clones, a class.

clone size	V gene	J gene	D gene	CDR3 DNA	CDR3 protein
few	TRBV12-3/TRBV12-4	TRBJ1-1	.	TGTGCCAGCAGTTTAGTGACAGTCACTGAAGCTTTCTTT	CASSLVTVTEAFF
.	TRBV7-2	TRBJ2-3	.	TGTGCCAGTAGCTTAGCTCTCGCGCAACTTCGGGATACGCAGTATTTT	CASSLALAQLRDTQYF
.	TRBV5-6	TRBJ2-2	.	TGTGCCAGCAGCTTGGCCGGGGTCATTGGGGAGCTGTTTTTT	CASSLAGVIGELFF
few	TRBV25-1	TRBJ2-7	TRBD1	TGTGCCAGCTCAGCAGGGGACAGGGGCCACGAGCAGTACTTC	CASSAGDRGHEQYF
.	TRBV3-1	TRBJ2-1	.	TGTGCCAGCAGCCAATTAGCGATGTCCTACAATGAGCAGTTCTTC	CASSQLAMSYNEQFF
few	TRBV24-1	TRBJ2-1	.	TGTGCCACCAGTGATTTAAGGTCAGGGGCCATCAATGAGCAGTTCTTC	CATSDLRSGAINEQFF
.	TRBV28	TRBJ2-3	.	TGTGCCAGCATAGGAAACGGCGGCATAGGCACAGATACGCAGTATTTT	CASIGNGGIGTDTQYF
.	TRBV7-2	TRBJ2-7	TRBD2	TGTGCCAGCAGCTCCCGCCGGAGCGGGAGGGTCCACGAGCAGTACTTC	CASSSRRSGRVHEQYF
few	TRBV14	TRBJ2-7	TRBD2	TGTGCCAGCAGCTTCGCGGGAGGAGGTTCCTACGAGCAGTACTTC	CASSFAGGGSYEQYF
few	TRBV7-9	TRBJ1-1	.	TGTGCCAGCAGCCGGGAAACTGAAGCTTTCTTT	CASSRETEAFF
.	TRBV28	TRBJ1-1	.	TGTGCCAGCAGTTTATGGGTGGGGGACACTGAAGCTTTCTTT	CASSLWVGDTEAFF
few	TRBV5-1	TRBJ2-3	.	TGCGCCAGCAGCTTGGCGAGGGACACTAACACAGATACGCAGTATTTT	CASSLARDTNTDTQYF
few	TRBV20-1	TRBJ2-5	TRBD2	TGCAGTGTAACCGGGAGGGGGATTGAGACCCAGTACTTC	CSVTGRGIETQYF
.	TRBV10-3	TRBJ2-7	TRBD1	TGTGCCATCACCGGGCAGGGGGCAGGCTACGAGCAGTACTTC	CAITGQGAGYEQYF
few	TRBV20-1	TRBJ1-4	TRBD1	TGCAGTGCAAAAACAGGGGGTAAAGAAAAACTGTTTTTT	CSAKTGGKEKLFF
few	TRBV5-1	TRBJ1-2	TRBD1	TGCGCCAGCAGCTTGCAGGGGGAAGGCTACACCTTC	CASSLQGEGYTF
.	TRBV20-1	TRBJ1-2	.	TGCAGTGCCCCGCCGAGGTGGGCCAACTATGGCTACACCTTC	CSAPPRWANYGYTF
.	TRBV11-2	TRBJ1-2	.	TGTGCCAGCAGCCCTAACTCCCTGGACACCTATGGCTACACCTTC	CASSPNSLDTYGYTF
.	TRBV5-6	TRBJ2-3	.	TGTGCCAGCAGCTCGGGCCCGGAGGGGCCAGATACGCAGTATTTT	CASSSGPEGPDTQYF
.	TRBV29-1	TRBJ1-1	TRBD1	TGCAGCGTAGCTCGACAGGGGGCGGACACTGAAGCTTTCTTT	CSVARQGADTEAFF
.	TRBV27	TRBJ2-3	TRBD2	TGTGCCAGCAGCCCCTCCGTCCCGGGGGGGCAGGATACGCAGTATTTT	CASSPSVPGGQDTQYF
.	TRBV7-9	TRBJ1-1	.	TGTGCCAGCCTCCCTCGACGGGGGGTCACTGAAGCTTTCTTT	CASLPRRGVTEAFF
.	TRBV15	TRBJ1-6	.	TGTGCCACCAGCAGGGATTTCGGGGGATCACCCCTCCACTTT	CATSRDFGGSPLHF
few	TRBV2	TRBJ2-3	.	TGTGCCAGCAGTGATGGTAGGACGCCCCACACAGATACGCAGTATTTT	CASSDGRTPHTDTQYF
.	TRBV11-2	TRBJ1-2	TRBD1	TGTGCCAGCAGCCAAGAGAGCAGGGGGTGGTATGGCTACACCTTC	CASSQESRGWYGYTF
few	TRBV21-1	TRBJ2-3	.	TGTGCCAGCAGCAAAGAGCCTAGCGGCAGCACAGATACGCAGTATTTT	CASSKEPSGSTDTQYF
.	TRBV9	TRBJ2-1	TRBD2	TGTGCCAGCAGCAGGCCTAGCGGGGGGGCCTCCTACAATGAGCAGTTCTTC	CASSRPSGGASYNEQFF
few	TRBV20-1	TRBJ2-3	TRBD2	TGCAGTGCTAGAAGACTAGCGGGACATAATCCTAGCACAGATACGCAGTATTTT	CSARRLAGHNPSTDTQYF
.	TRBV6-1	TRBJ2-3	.	TGTGCCAGCAGTGATCTGCAGGGACGGGATACGCAGTATTTT	CASSDLQGRDTQYF
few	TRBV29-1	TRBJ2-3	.	TGCAGCGTTGATCTCGGGTGGTCGGATACGCAGTATTTT	CSVDLGWSDTQYF
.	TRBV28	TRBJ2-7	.	TGTGCCAGCAGTTTTGCAGGACTGACTGGTACCTACGAGCAGTACTTC	CASSFAGLTGTYEQYF
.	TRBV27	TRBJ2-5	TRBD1	TGTGCCAGCAGGAGGGGGCAGCCCCAAGAGACCCAGTACTTC	CASRRGQPQETQYF
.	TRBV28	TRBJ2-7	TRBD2	TGTGCCAGCAGTTATAGCGGGAGTCCGCGTCGGCAGTACTTC	CASSYSGSPRRQYF
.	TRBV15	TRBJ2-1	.	TGTGCCACCAGCAACCGCCTGGACAGTTACAATGAGCAGTTCTTC	CATSNRLDSYNEQFF
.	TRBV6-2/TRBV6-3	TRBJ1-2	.	TGTGCCAGCAGTCCCTCAGGGAGCCATGGCTACACCTTC	CASSPSGSHGYTF
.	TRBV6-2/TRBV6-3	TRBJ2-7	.	TGTGCCAACAGAGGGACGGCTGGCAATGAGCAGTACTTC	CANRGTAGNEQYF
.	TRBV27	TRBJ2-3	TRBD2	TGTGCCAGCAGTTTATCGGGAGGGAGGGCCTGGTCAGATACGCAGTATTTT	CASSLSGGRAWSDTQYF
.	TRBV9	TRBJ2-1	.	TGTGCCAGCAGGCGAGGGGACCTCACCCATAATGAGCAGTTCTTC	CASRRGDLTHNEQFF
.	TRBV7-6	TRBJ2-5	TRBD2	TGTGCCAGCAGCTTAGAATCCCGGACTAGAGGTTGGGAGACCCAGTACTTC	CASSLESRTRGWETQYF
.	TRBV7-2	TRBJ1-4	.	TGTGCCAGCAGCTTAGCGGGGAATATTAATGAAAAACTGTTTTTT	CASSLAGNINEKLFF
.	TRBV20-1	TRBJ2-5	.	TGCAGTGCCCCCGTGTCGAGTGAGACCCAGTACTTC	CSAPVSSETQYF